This TCR beta chain was sequenced for a study of cytomegalovirus exposure and HLA in healthy donors. Study results and caveats: Reports indicated that the classifier achieved high specificity and sensitivity in diagnosing cytomegalovirus status. Listed as cytomegalovirus-associated were 170 or so TCR beta chains.

About this clone itself: Antigen specificity is unknown.

The repertoire was sequenced with immunoSEQ multiplex PCR; TCRdb's copy has only in-frame clones and lacks some. The sample holds about 98,000 clones, roughly 90% seen once. The V and J ends lost 0 bases and 3 bases respectively, with 12 bases between them. This CDR3 has 16 amino acids. Per the germline V gene, CDR1 is MDHEN and CDR2 is SYDVKM. These donors were members of the 120-subject validation cohort, a group separate from the roughly 670-subject first cohort. This receptor was taken from a man between 18 and 35 years old in good health and CMV-seropositive. The V gene is TRBV28, the J gene TRBJ1-5; D not certain. Sequenced: PBMCs. The CDR3 DNA sequence: TGTGCCAGCAGTTTATGGACAAACCTGGTCAATCAGCCCCAGCATTTT. Residues: CASSLWTNLVNQPQHF.